A single sample gave rise to the 3 T cell receptor beta chains below, sequenced in a study of T cell responses to AZD1222 COVID-19 vaccine. Sequencing used immunoSEQ multiplex PCR; TCRdb keeps in-frame clones, though not all of them. The table has around 160,000 clones, 94% seen once. This material consisted of peripheral blood, taken on day 0 of AZD1222 vaccination. These TCRs come from an adult in good health.

This chain connects TRBV19 to TRBJ1-5; D possibly corresponds to TRBD1 (6 bases). Germline V gene lookup returns CDR1 LNHDA and CDR2 SQIVND (reference sequence). The ends were cut back, 9 bases at V and 0 bases at J, with 21 bases in the middle. CDR3 size: 17 residues. The CDR3 spells CASTGRGVSNSNQPQHF. Written as DNA, the CDR3 is TGTGCCAGCACTGGGAGGGGGGTTTCGAATAGCAATCAGCCCCAGCATTTT. Together with reference TRBV19 and TRBJ1-5, the CDR3 gives the full variable domain: DGGITQSPKYLFRKEGQNVTLSCEQNLNHDAMYWYRQDPGQGLRLIYYSQIVNDFQKGDIAEGYSVSREKKESFPLTVTSAQKNPTAFYLCASTGRGVSNSNQPQHFGDGTRLSIL.

J is TRBJ1-1 and V is TRBV24-1; D perhaps matches TRBD1 (5 bases). Germline-derived CDR1 and CDR2 are KGHDR and SFDVKD. This CDR3 is built from 12 residues. Trimming took 2 bases from V and 11 from J, leaving 11 bases between them. The CDR3 region is CATSDSQGAAFF. The CDR3, as DNA: TGTGCCACCAGTGATTCCCAGGGTGCGGCTTTCTTT.

The rearrangement joins TRBV18 to TRBJ1-5; tentative D call: TRBD1 (6 bases). The CDR3 totals 15 residues. Germline V gives CDR1 KGHSH, CDR2 LQKENI. Trimming pared 5 bases from V and 5 bases from J, leaving 16 bases between. In DNA form, the CDR3 reads TGTGCCAGCTCAGGTGGAACAGGGACGGATCAGCCCCAGCATTTT. Protein product: CASSGGTGTDQPQHF.